A single sample is the source of the 16 T cell receptor beta chains below, sequenced in a study of low-dose radiotherapy and immunotherapy resistance in tumors. Time point reported: after trial treatment. Treatment reported: LDRT plus nivolumab, ipilimumab, low-dose cyclophosphamide and aspirin (RACIN trial). Both TCRalpha and TCRbeta chains were reverse transcribed with V-gene-specific primers. TCRs were put through about 20 PCR cycles of amplification with Phusion. A constant-region primer and the V-primer adapter served as the primer pair. TCRdb analysed the reads with MiXCR anew, one entry per CDR3 protein. Here the sample spans approximately 100,000 distinct CDR3 sequences, around 21% being singletons. The sample consisted of PBMCs, taken after low-dose radiotherapy plus immunotherapy. Receptors originate from a male donor with prostate cancer.

The chain joins TRBV5-1 to TRBJ2-6; 10 bases are shared with TRBD1. Unmatched junction bases numbered 9, after V lost 3 bases and J lost 0 bases. CDR1 SGHRS and CDR2 YFSETQ come from the germline V gene. The CDR3 consists of 19 residues. DNA of the CDR3: TGCGCCAGCAGCTCATCCGGGACAGGGGTCCCCTCTGGGGCCAACGTCCTGACTTTC. It specifies CASSSSGTGVPSGANVLTF.

A note on this clonotype: A far larger clone lies a single base away; this is likely a read error. The chain recombines TRBV6-5 with TRBJ2-2; possibly TRBD2 for D (6 bases). V lost 6 bases to trimming and J lost 2 bases, with 25 bases between them. This CDR3 contains 19 residues. Looked up from germline, CDR1 is MNHEY and CDR2 is SVGAGI. Here the CDR3 reads CASSQGMFAEGLNTGELFF. CDR3 coding DNA: TGTGCCAGCAGCCAGGGAATGTTTGCGGAGGGGCTCAACACCGGGGAGCTGTTTTTT.

This clonotype appeared many times. This chain connects TRBV5-1 to TRBJ1-4; D gene ambiguous. Trimming took 4 bases from V and 7 from J, leaving 11 bases between them. The CDR3 spans 13 residues. Germline V lookup: CDR1 SGHRS, CDR2 YFSETQ. The CDR3 DNA sequence: TGCGCCAGCAGCACCCGGAGCGGTGAAAAACTGTTTTTT. This sequence encodes CASSTRSGEKLFF. Variable domain in full (rest from reference TRBV5-1 and TRBJ1-4): KAGVTQTPRYLIKTRGQQVTLSCSPISGHRSVSWYQQTPGQGLQFLFEYFSETQRNKGNFPGRFSGRQFSNSRSEMNVSTLELGDSALYLCASSTRSGEKLFFGSGTQLSVL.

This clonotype was counted ten times or more. The CDR3: CSATLGAWAKNIQYF. As DNA, the CDR3 is TGCAGCGCCACTTTGGGGGCATGGGCCAAAAACATTCAGTACTTC. The V call is TRBV29-1, the J call TRBJ2-4; tentatively, D is TRBD1 (6 bases). Germline CDR1 reads SQVTM; CDR2 reads ANQGSEA. Trimming cost V 7 bases and J 1 base, with 17 bases left between them. CDR3 length: 15 amino acids.

This clonotype was recorded at least ten times. The rearrangement links TRBV20-1 to TRBJ1-3; TRBD1 might be the D (6 bases). The CDR3 contains 13 residues. Deletions cut 5 bases from V and 1 base from J, with 9 bases between. Germline lookup yields CDR1 DFQATT and CDR2 SNEGSKA (reference sequence). CDR3 sequence (DNA): TGCAGTGCTGAGACAGGATCTGGAAACACCATATATTTT. Amino acids: CSAETGSGNTIYF.

This clonotype came up many times. J is TRBJ2-1 and V is TRBV6-6; no definite D call. The V gene lost 10 bases and the J gene lost 2 bases, with 12 bases spanning the gap. The germline V gene encodes CDR1 MNHNY and CDR2 SVGAGI (reference sequence). The CDR3 runs to 13 residues. The CDR3 sequence is CANSPTTYNEQFF. In DNA form, the CDR3 reads TGTGCCAACTCCCCGACAACCTACAATGAGCAGTTCTTC.

Concerning this clonotype itself: Possible read error: a much larger clone is one base away. This chain connects TRBV7-2 to TRBJ2-7; weak D call: TRBD2 (5 bases). The J call is uncertain, as TRBJ2-5 better fits the DNA end. The CDR3 runs to 16 residues. The germline V gene has CDR1 SGHTA and CDR2 FQGNSA. The CDR3 nucleotides are TGTGCCAGCAGCCCGCGGGCTAGCTGGGGTGGAGAGACCCAGTACTTC. It translates to CASSPRASWGGETQYF.

This clonotype was counted ten times or more. The chain employs TRBV20-1 and TRBJ1-6; 9 bases match TRBD1. CDR3 length: 14 residues. The V and J ends lost 5 bases and 3 bases, in that order; junction bases with no gene match: 2. Germline V gene data show CDR1 as DFQATT and CDR2 as SNEGSKA (reference sequence). The CDR3: CSAADRGYNSPLHF. CDR3 DNA sequence: TGCAGTGCTGCGGACAGGGGCTATAATTCACCCCTCCACTTT.

This clonotype was counted between two and nine times. The chain couples TRBV21-1 to TRBJ2-2; TRBD1, as called in the table, went unchecked against the DNA. TRBV21-1 is recorded as a pseudogene. The CDR3 sequence is 20 residues long. Written as DNA, the CDR3 is TGTGCCAGCAGCAAAGCCCAACCGGGACAGGGGGCGCAAGACACCGGGGAGCTGTTTTTT. Translated, it gives CASSKAQPGQGAQDTGELFF.

This clonotype was counted many times. The rearrangement links TRBV24-1 to TRBJ2-3, with D perhaps matching TRBD1 (5 bases). V dropped 1 base and J dropped 1 base, with 17 bases sitting between them. Germline assignment: CDR1 KGHDR and CDR2 SFDVKD. This CDR3 contains 18 residues. CDR3 in DNA: TGTGCCACCAGTGATTTTGGGGCCTCGTGCAGACGCACAGATACGCAGTATTTT. It encodes CATSDFGASCRRTDTQYF.

The table lists this clonotype with a few counts. The rearrangement uses TRBV20-1 and TRBJ2-7; no firm D call. The germline V and J ends were trimmed by 1 base and 4 bases, with 5 bases remaining between them. CDR1 is DFQATT and CDR2 is SNEGSKA in the germline V gene (reference sequence). The CDR3 has 11 amino acids. The CDR3 DNA reads as TGCAGTGCTAGAGTCGGGTACGAGCAGTACTTC. Amino acids: CSARVGYEQYF.

This clonotype was picked up many times. The V call is TRBV5-1, the J call TRBJ2-7; D not certain. Germline V gene lookup returns CDR1 SGHRS and CDR2 YFSETQ. V was cut by 4 bases and J by 2 bases, with 13 bases left in between. This CDR3 comprises 14 residues. CDR3 in DNA: TGCGCCAGCAGCCCCGGAGCTCGACCCTACGAGCAGTACTTC. Amino acid sequence: CASSPGARPYEQYF.

On this clonotype: It is likely a read error: a sequence one base away is far more abundant. The CDR3 here is CASSAGTMNEQYF. In DNA form, the CDR3 reads TGTGCCAGCAGCGCTGGGACCATGAATGAGCAGTACTTC. The rearrangement links TRBV9 to TRBJ2-7; D assignment may be TRBD1 or TRBD2 (5 bases each). V was clipped by 3 bases and J by 7 bases, with 14 bases between them. The CDR3 loop spans 13 amino acids. The germline V gene encodes CDR1 SGDLS and CDR2 YYNGEE.

This clonotype was found many times. This chain joins TRBV29-1 and TRBJ2-7; no reliable D call. The CDR3 is made up of 12 amino acids. CDR1 and CDR2 (germline): SQVTM, ANQGSEA. V gave up 6 bases and J gave up 2 bases, with 11 bases separating them. This chain's CDR3 is CSVIGDTYEQYF. Here the CDR3 DNA reads TGCAGCGTCATAGGCGATACCTACGAGCAGTACTTC.

In its sample, this clonotype ranks as medium-sized. The CDR3 DNA is TGTGCCAGCAGTCTGGGACCTAATCAGCCCCAGCATTTT. Translated: CASSLGPNQPQHF. The chain combines TRBV7-2 with TRBJ1-5, with D maybe TRBD1 (5 bases). Germline V gene sequence: CDR1 SGHTA, CDR2 FQGNSA. Trimming left V 6 bases short and J 4 bases short, with 10 bases between. The CDR3 covers 13 residues. Drawing the rest from reference TRBV7-2 and TRBJ1-5, the complete variable domain is GAGVSQSPSNKVTEKGKDVELRCDPISGHTALYWYRQSLGQGLEFLIYFQGNSAPDKSGLPSDRFSAERTGGSVSTLTIQRTQQEDSAVYLCASSLGPNQPQHFGDGTRLSIL.

This clonotype was picked up many times. The CDR3 region has the DNA TGTGCCAGCACCGAGAGGCAGGGGTCTGGCTACACCTTC. The encoded protein is CASTERQGSGYTF. The chain uses TRBV6-5 and TRBJ1-2, with a possible D match to TRBD1 (6 bases). From germline, CDR1 is MNHEY and CDR2 SVGAGI. The CDR3 has 13 amino acids. V was clipped by 7 bases and J by 7 bases, with 16 bases between them.